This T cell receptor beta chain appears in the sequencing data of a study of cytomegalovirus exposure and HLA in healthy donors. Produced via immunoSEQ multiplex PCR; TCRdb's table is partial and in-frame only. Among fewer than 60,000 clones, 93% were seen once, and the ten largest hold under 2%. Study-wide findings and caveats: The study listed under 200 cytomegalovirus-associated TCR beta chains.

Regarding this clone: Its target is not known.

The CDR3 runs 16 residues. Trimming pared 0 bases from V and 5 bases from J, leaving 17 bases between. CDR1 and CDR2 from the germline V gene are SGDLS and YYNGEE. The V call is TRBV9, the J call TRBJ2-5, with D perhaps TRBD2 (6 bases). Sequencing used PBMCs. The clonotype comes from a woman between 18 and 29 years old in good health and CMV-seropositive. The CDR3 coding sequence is TGTGCCAGCAGCGTAGGTGGCGGGGTACGGGCGGAGACCCAGTACTTC. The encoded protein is CASSVGGGVRAETQYF. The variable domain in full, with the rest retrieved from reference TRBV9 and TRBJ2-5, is DSGVTQTPKHLITATGQRVTLRCSPRSGDLSVYWYQQSLDQGLQFLIQYYNGEERAKGNILERFSAQQFPDLHSELNLSSLELGDSALYFCASSVGGGVRAETQYFGPGTRLLVL.